This entry features one T cell receptor beta chain sequence. Its matching antigen is unknown. Each CDR3 protein is one row after TCRdb ran MiXCR on the 5' RACE reads. In the table there are hundreds of thousands of distinct CDR3 sequences, around an eighth of which are singletons. The data derive from a study of T cells after yellow fever vaccination. Per germline, CDR1 LGHNT and CDR2 FRNRAP. This CDR3 is built from 17 residues. The V and J ends lost 1 base and 3 bases respectively, with 18 bases between them. Study-level findings and limits: Few clonotypes appeared in both CD4 and CD8 compartments. A weaker secondary response peaked on day 5, the primary on day 15. Reappearance after the booster was observed for most primary-vaccination clones (about 96% CD4, about 91% CD8).

The rearrangement links TRBV12-5 to TRBJ1-1, with D possibly matching TRBD1 (5 bases). The TCR sequence derives from a man aged 25-45 years who received the YFV17D yellow fever vaccine. Sequencing used PBMCs, obtained on the day of the yellow fever booster vaccination. CDR3 loop: CASGLGPLEGKYTEAFF. The CDR3 bases are TGTGCTAGTGGTTTGGGACCCCTGGAGGGGAAGTACACTGAAGCTTTCTTT.